These T cell receptor beta chains were read from a single sample in a study of vaccination and CD4 T cells after COVID-19. TCRdb passed the PCR reads through MiXCR, listing each CDR3 protein once. The profile shows about 20,000 distinct CDR3 sequences, about 43% of them singletons. These receptors' antigens are unknown. The specimen was CD4+ T cells from blood, cultured in vitro, collected after SARS-CoV-2 vaccination. All receptors come from a human donor who had recovered from COVID-19. Both conserved end residues are part of each CDR3. Each record gives: D gene, J gene, V gene, clone size, CDR3 protein, CDR3 DNA. A D gene is named only where the DNA matches it firmly. For some rows the clone size is stated as once, few or many, or as a class when expanded; others skip it.

. | TRBJ1-5 | TRBV28 | . | CASSFDGRGNRQPQHF | TGTGCCAGCAGTTTTGATGGCAGGGGAAACAGACAGCCCCAGCATTTT
. | TRBJ1-1 | TRBV19 | few | CASSIVLDYTTEAFF | TGTGCCAGTAGTATAGTCCTCGACTACACCACTGAAGCTTTCTTT
. | TRBJ1-1 | TRBV19 | . | CASSEQTNTEAFF | TGTGCCAGTAGTGAACAGACGAACACTGAAGCTTTCTTT
TRBD1 | TRBJ1-5 | TRBV18 | . | CVSSPLGTGAMGNQPQHF | TGTGTCAGCTCTCCATTAGGGACAGGGGCAATGGGCAATCAGCCCCAGCATTTT
TRBD2 | TRBJ2-7 | TRBV7-9 | . | CASSLISGRVHEQYF | TGTGCCAGCAGCTTAATAAGCGGGAGGGTCCACGAGCAGTACTTC
TRBD1 | TRBJ1-5 | TRBV10-3 | medium-sized | CAISDGTGSSQPQHF | TGTGCCATCAGTGATGGGACAGGGTCATCGCAGCCCCAGCATTTT
. | TRBJ2-1 | TRBV20-1 | . | CSASGSGTPTHNEQFF | TGCAGTGCTAGTGGGTCGGGGACTCCTACTCACAATGAGCAGTTCTTC
TRBD2 | TRBJ2-5 | TRBV7-2 | . | CASSLVGTSGTEAQYF | TGTGCCAGCAGCTTAGTGGGGACTAGCGGGACAGAGGCCCAGTACTTC
. | TRBJ2-7 | TRBV7-2 | . | CASSLAHRVHEQYF | TGTGCCAGCAGCTTGGCACACAGGGTCCACGAGCAGTACTTC
TRBD2 | TRBJ2-1 | TRBV7-8 | . | CASSSGLMRGRANEQFF | TGTGCCAGCAGCTCCGGCTTAATGCGCGGGAGGGCCAATGAGCAGTTCTTC
. | TRBJ1-3 | TRBV7-6 | . | CASSRTVGSGNTIYF | TGTGCCAGCAGCCGGACGGTAGGCTCTGGAAACACCATATATTTT
TRBD1 | TRBJ1-2 | TRBV4-3 | . | CASSQDRGQGFYGYTF | TGCGCCAGCAGCCAAGACAGGGGACAGGGGTTTTATGGCTACACCTTC
. | TRBJ1-2 | TRBV28 | . | CATLPTDVGGYTF | TGTGCCACCCTCCCGACAGACGTGGGAGGCTACACCTTC
. | TRBJ2-1 | TRBV6-1 | . | CASSTRGSYNEQFF | TGTGCCAGCAGTACCCGGGGGTCCTACAATGAGCAGTTCTTC
TRBD1 | TRBJ2-5 | TRBV28 | . | CASRYGTGGWETQYF | TGTGCCAGCAGGTACGGGACAGGCGGATGGGAGACCCAGTACTTC
TRBD2 | TRBJ2-1 | TRBV20-1 | . | CSAPLAGGHYNEQFF | TGCAGTGCTCCTCTAGCGGGGGGGCACTACAATGAGCAGTTCTTC
. | TRBJ1-1 | TRBV20-1 | . | CSARAPGASTEAFF | TGCAGTGCTAGAGCCCCGGGGGCGAGCACTGAAGCTTTCTTT
. | TRBJ1-1 | TRBV19 | few | CASSINGMNTEAFF | TGTGCCAGTAGTATCAACGGAATGAACACTGAAGCTTTCTTT
. | TRBJ2-2 | TRBV7-2 | few | CASSFRRSTGELFF | TGTGCCAGCAGCTTTCGGAGGTCCACCGGGGAGCTGTTTTTT
. | TRBJ2-4 | TRBV7-2 | . | CASSLDLAKNIQYF | TGTGCCAGCAGCCTGGATTTAGCCAAAAACATTCAGTACTTC
. | TRBJ2-3 | TRBV20-1 | . | CSARIQGAGGTDTQYF | TGCAGTGCTAGAATTCAGGGAGCTGGTGGCACAGATACGCAGTATTTT
. | TRBJ1-1 | TRBV21-1 | . | CASSKGRGDEAFF | TGTGCCAGCAGCAAAGGGAGGGGGGATGAAGCTTTCTTT
TRBD2 | TRBJ2-1 | TRBV20-1 | few | CSARDLGLAILNEQFF | TGCAGTGCTAGAGATCTGGGACTAGCCATTTTAAATGAGCAGTTCTTC
TRBD1 | TRBJ2-7 | TRBV29-1 | few | CSVVKGGEGEQYF | TGCAGCGTTGTAAAAGGGGGCGAAGGCGAGCAGTACTTC
TRBD2 | TRBJ2-5 | TRBV19 | . | CASSKLAGVETQYF | TGTGCCAGTAGTAAGCTAGCGGGAGTTGAGACCCAGTACTTC
. | TRBJ2-5 | TRBV20-1 | . | CSARDPGAQTQYF | TGCAGTGCTAGAGATCCGGGGGCGCAGACCCAGTACTTC
. | TRBJ1-5 | TRBV30 | . | CAWSVGQYSNQPQHF | TGTGCCTGGAGTGTGGGGCAGTATAGCAATCAGCCCCAGCATTTT
. | TRBJ2-1 | TRBV7-6 | . | CASSLSYRQGDDEQFF | TGTGCCAGCAGCCTAAGTTACCGGCAGGGTGATGATGAGCAGTTCTTC
TRBD1 | TRBJ1-5 | TRBV7-8 | . | CASSLGTGVKSNQPQHF | TGTGCCAGCAGCTTAGGGACAGGGGTTAAGAGCAATCAGCCCCAGCATTTT
. | TRBJ2-3 | TRBV6-5 | . | CASSYRGGYTDTQYF | TGTGCCAGCAGTTACCGAGGGGGGTATACAGATACGCAGTATTTT
. | TRBJ1-5 | TRBV6-2/TRBV6-3 | . | CASRPIEGTGNQPQHF | TGTGCCAGCAGGCCGATTGAGGGAACGGGCAATCAGCCCCAGCATTTT
. | TRBJ1-6 | TRBV28 | . | CASSLLGKGLSPLHF | TGTGCCAGCAGTTTACTAGGGAAGGGCCTTTCACCCCTCCACTTT
. | TRBJ2-3 | TRBV20-1 | once | CSARDSIKLDTQYF | TGCAGTGCTAGAGATTCAATAAAATTAGATACGCAGTATTTT
. | TRBJ1-2 | TRBV11-3 | . | CASSATSTGYGYTF | TGTGCCAGCAGCGCGACTTCAACAGGGTATGGCTACACCTTC
. | TRBJ2-7 | TRBV30 | . | CAWKTDSYYEQYF | TGTGCCTGGAAAACGGACAGCTACTACGAGCAGTACTTC
. | TRBJ1-5 | TRBV6-2/TRBV6-3 | . | CASSYSRAVSNQPQHF | TGTGCCAGCAGTTACTCGAGGGCAGTCAGCAATCAGCCCCAGCATTTT
. | TRBJ1-5 | TRBV6-1 | once | CASTAVHNQPQHF | TGTGCCAGCACCGCAGTACACAATCAGCCCCAGCATTTT
. | TRBJ2-7 | TRBV19 | once | CATSRRRLEQYF | TGTGCCACTTCGAGACGGAGATTGGAGCAGTACTTC
. | TRBJ1-1 | TRBV7-2 | . | CASSLGGIPLGGTEAFF | TGTGCCAGCAGCTTAGGGGGGATCCCCCTTGGAGGCACTGAAGCTTTCTTT
. | TRBJ1-2 | TRBV6-1 | . | CASTRRVYGYTF | TGTGCCAGCACCCGACGGGTCTATGGCTACACCTTC
. | TRBJ2-7 | TRBV6-1 | few | CASSQGLAVQYF | TGTGCCAGCAGCCAGGGGCTAGCTGTGCAGTACTTC
. | TRBJ2-4 | TRBV19 | . | CASSTNKGAYKNIQYF | TGTGCCAGTAGTACAAACAAAGGGGCCTACAAAAACATTCAGTACTTC
. | TRBJ2-3 | TRBV29-1 | . | CSVAGRSTDTQYF | TGCAGCGTAGCGGGCAGAAGCACAGATACGCAGTATTTT
. | TRBJ1-1 | TRBV2 | few | CASSESGALGEAFF | TGTGCCAGCAGTGAGTCAGGGGCGTTAGGTGAAGCTTTCTTT
. | TRBJ1-5 | TRBV6-1 | . | CASRPDTSNQPQHF | TGTGCCAGCAGGCCCGATACCAGCAATCAGCCCCAGCATTTT
. | TRBJ1-6 | TRBV20-1 | . | CSARGLGSSPLHF | TGCAGTGCTAGAGGACTGGGAAGTTCACCCCTCCACTTT
TRBD1 | TRBJ1-1 | TRBV5-6 | . | CASSYYRGRDTEAFF | TGTGCCAGCAGCTATTACAGGGGCAGGGACACTGAAGCTTTCTTT
TRBD1 | TRBJ1-3 | TRBV12-3/TRBV12-4 | . | CASSFGTGGNTIYF | TGTGCCAGCAGCTTTGGGACAGGGGGAAACACCATATATTTT
TRBD1 | TRBJ1-2 | TRBV6-5 | few | CASSWTGGSGYTF | TGTGCCAGCAGTTGGACAGGGGGCTCTGGCTACACCTTC
. | TRBJ2-7 | TRBV27 | . | CASSTSRAWGEQYF | TGTGCCAGCAGTACCTCTCGGGCTTGGGGCGAGCAGTACTTC
. | TRBJ1-1 | TRBV5-1 | . | CASTPGGGRVEAFF | TGCGCCAGCACCCCCGGAGGGGGGCGTGTTGAAGCTTTCTTT
TRBD2 | TRBJ2-5 | TRBV20-1 | few | CSASWRGGVETQYF | TGCAGTGCCTCCTGGCGGGGGGGTGTGGAGACCCAGTACTTC
. | TRBJ1-2 | TRBV4-3 | . | CASSPQYGPGRDYGYTF | TGCGCCAGCAGCCCCCAATACGGCCCGGGACGGGACTATGGCTACACCTTC
TRBD2 | TRBJ2-7 | TRBV11-3 | . | CASSSRPGLADSSYEQYF | TGTGCCAGCAGCTCTCGACCGGGACTAGCGGACTCGTCCTACGAGCAGTACTTC
TRBD1 | TRBJ1-2 | TRBV19 | . | CASSTRDRFYNYGYTF | TGTGCCAGTAGTACCCGGGACAGGTTTTACAACTATGGCTACACCTTC
TRBD1 | TRBJ2-1 | TRBV5-4 | . | CASSSGQGRYNEQFF | TGTGCCAGCAGCTCCGGACAGGGTCGGTACAATGAGCAGTTCTTC
. | TRBJ1-1 | TRBV4-1 | . | CASSGRTEATEAFF | TGCGCCAGCAGCGGAAGGACCGAAGCCACTGAAGCTTTCTTT